These 26 T cell receptor beta chains were sequenced from one sample in a study of cytomegalovirus exposure and HLA in healthy donors (dated 2017 in TCRdb). To prepare the library, the immunoSEQ multiplex PCR assay was applied. TCRdb re-hosts the immuneACCESS table, in-frame sequences only. Its copies lack some clones; in the studies checked, an unresolved V gene accounts for under half of them, and the cause for the rest is not known. This sample lists 150,000 or so clones; 85% to 90% were detected once. The ten largest clones add up to roughly 9.3% of the sample. Sequences were obtained from PBMCs. The source is a woman younger than 30 in good health and CMV-seropositive.

This rearrangement joins TRBV28 to TRBJ1-5, with a tentative D call TRBD1 (6 bases). Germline loops: CDR1 MDHEN, CDR2 SYDVKM. There are 14 residues in the CDR3. The ends were cut back, 5 bases at V and 4 bases at J, with 12 bases in the middle. The CDR3 reads CASSLGGGNQPQHF. The CDR3, as DNA: TGTGCCAGCAGTCTTGGGGGCGGGAATCAGCCCCAGCATTTT.

The chain links TRBV28 to TRBJ1-3; no clear D gene. The CDR3 runs to 12 residues. Germline V gene lookup returns CDR1 MDHEN and CDR2 SYDVKM. V lost 3 bases and J lost 11, with 11 bases in between. As DNA, the CDR3 is TGTGCCAGCAGTTTCGTCCCTGAGGCCATATATTTT. This sequence encodes CASSFVPEAIYF.

V is TRBV10-3 and J is TRBJ1-1; D is uncertain. The CDR3 totals 13 residues. CDR1 and CDR2 from the germline V gene are ENHRY and SYGVKD. Trimming cost V 0 bases and J 6 bases, with 8 bases left between them. The CDR3 here is CAISESTKAEAFF. The CDR3, as DNA: TGTGCCATCAGTGAGTCGACTAAGGCTGAAGCTTTCTTT.

The V gene is TRBV10-3, the J gene TRBJ2-7; D possibly corresponds to TRBD1 (6 bases). CDR1 is ENHRY, CDR2 SYGVKD, per germline. This CDR3 contains 11 residues. Between the trimmed V and J ends, which lost 10 bases and 2 bases, there was a span of 9 bases. The CDR3 is CATGDTYEQYF. The CDR3 DNA is TGTGCCACCGGGGACACCTACGAGCAGTACTTC.

The chain recombines TRBV2 with TRBJ1-4; 7 bases line up with TRBD1. Germline CDR1 is SNHLY and CDR2 is FYNNEI. V dropped 8 bases and J dropped 8; count of bases not matched to a gene: 5. The CDR3 has 12 residues. The CDR3 DNA sequence: TGTGCCAGCGCCAGGGGGTGGGAAAAACTGTTTTTT. It encodes CASARGWEKLFF.

V is TRBV7-2 and J is TRBJ1-1, with D maybe TRBD1 (5 bases). V was trimmed by 2 bases and J by 2 bases, leaving 9 bases between them. Germline V lookup: CDR1 SGHTA, CDR2 FQGNSA. The CDR3 covers 14 residues. This CDR3 is CASSLLGQNTEAFF. The CDR3 DNA reads as TGTGCCAGCAGCTTATTGGGGCAAAACACTGAAGCTTTCTTT.

V gene TRBV30 combines with J gene TRBJ2-5, with TRBD2 as a possible D gene (7 bases). Germline CDR1 is GTSNPN and CDR2 is SVGIG (reference sequence). Trimming left V 0 bases short and J 4 bases short, with 12 bases between. The CDR3 sequence is 14 residues long. The CDR3 nucleotides read TGTGCCTGGAGTGTAATGGGGGGGGCAGAGACCCAGTACTTC. This sequence encodes CAWSVMGGAETQYF. Drawing the rest from reference TRBV30 and TRBJ2-5, the complete variable domain is SQTIHQWPATLVQPVGSPLSLECTVEGTSNPNLYWYRQAAGRGLQLLFYSVGIGQISSEVPQNLSASRPQDRQFILSSKKLLLSDSGFYLCAWSVMGGAETQYFGPGTRLLVL.

The J gene is TRBJ2-2, the V gene TRBV7-6, with D perhaps TRBD1 (5 bases). V was trimmed by 8 bases and J by 0 bases, leaving 7 bases between them. Germline V gene data show CDR1 as SGHVS and CDR2 as FNYEAQ. The CDR3 totals 13 residues. The CDR3 loop is CASQGTNTGELFF. The CDR3, as DNA: TGTGCCAGCCAGGGTACGAACACCGGGGAGCTGTTTTTT.

In its sample, this clone was seen once. The gene calls are TRBV2 and TRBJ1-5; 11 bases agree with TRBD1. The CDR3 runs to 18 residues. CDR1 and CDR2 from the germline V gene are SNHLY and FYNNEI. The ends lost 6 bases at V and 9 bases at J; junction bases unmatched: 19. The CDR3 nucleotides read TGTGCCAGCAGCCCGGGACAGGGGGGCCCTAGGCTAATATTGCCCCAGCATTTT. It is translated as CASSPGQGGPRLILPQHF. The full variable domain, rest sourced from reference TRBV2 and TRBJ1-5, is EPEVTQTPSHQVTQMGQEVILRCVPISNHLYFYWYRQILGQKVEFLVSFYNNEISEKSEIFDDQFSVERPDGSNFTLKIRSTKLEDSAMYFCASSPGQGGPRLILPQHFGDGTRLSIL.

The chain links TRBV18 to TRBJ2-7, with TRBD1 identical over 7 bases. J lost 3 bases, V lost 3 bases, and 5 bases had no gene match. Germline-derived CDR1 and CDR2 are KGHSH and LQKENI. There are 14 residues in the CDR3. The CDR3 bases are TGTGCCAGCTCACCCGACAGGGCTATCTACGAGCAGTACTTC. This gives the protein CASSPDRAIYEQYF.

The chain has TRBV2 and TRBJ2-7; possibly TRBD1 for D (6 bases). The CDR3 is 13 amino acids. Per the germline V gene, CDR1 is SNHLY and CDR2 is FYNNEI. Trimming cost V 8 bases and J 4 bases, with 15 bases left between them. This CDR3 is CASHRDPLYEQYF. CDR3 nucleotide sequence: TGTGCCAGCCACAGGGATCCCCTATACGAGCAGTACTTC. The variable domain in full, completed from reference TRBV2 and TRBJ2-7, reads EPEVTQTPSHQVTQMGQEVILRCVPISNHLYFYWYRQILGQKVEFLVSFYNNEISEKSEIFDDQFSVERPDGSNFTLKIRSTKLEDSAMYFCASHRDPLYEQYFGPGTRLTVT.

The V gene is TRBV5-1, the J gene TRBJ1-1; 7 bases match TRBD1. Germline V CDR1 and CDR2: SGHRS, YFSETQ. The length of the CDR3 is 13 residues. J was trimmed by 8 bases and V by 4 bases; bases with no gene match: 8. The CDR3 nucleotides read TGCGCCAGCAGCCACGGACAGGCTGGGGAAGCTTTCTTT. This codes for CASSHGQAGEAFF.

The chain is built from TRBV10-3 and TRBJ2-7, with a tentative D call TRBD1 (7 bases). Trimming shortened V by 3 bases and J by 3 bases, and 15 bases separated the two germline ends. CDR3 length equals 15 residues. The V gene's germline CDR1 is ENHRY and CDR2 SYGVKD. CDR3 sequence: CAISDRQGGRYEQYF. The CDR3 DNA is TGTGCCATCAGTGATCGGCAGGGGGGTCGCTACGAGCAGTACTTC.

V and J are TRBV5-8 and TRBJ2-7, with D tentatively TRBD1 (6 bases). V was shortened by 0 bases and J by 6 bases, with 13 bases between the two germline ends. CDR1 is SGHTS, CDR2 YDEGEE, per germline. There are 14 residues in the CDR3. The CDR3 spells CASSLEGDGSEQYF. The CDR3 region has the DNA TGTGCCAGCAGCTTGGAGGGGGATGGGTCCGAGCAGTACTTC.

V gene TRBV9 combines with J gene TRBJ1-4, with 8 bases lining up with TRBD1. Germline V gene sequence: CDR1 SGDLS, CDR2 YYNGEE. V gave up 4 bases and J gave up 7 bases; unmatched junction bases: 9. The CDR3 is made up of 15 amino acids. The CDR3 coding sequence is TGTGCCAGCAGCTCGGACAGGGCGGGTGGTGAAAAACTGTTTTTT. The encoded protein is CASSSDRAGGEKLFF.

The chain uses TRBV18 and TRBJ1-5; 7 bases are a match to TRBD1. Germline V CDR1 and CDR2: KGHSH, LQKENI. Trimming cost V 4 bases and J 8 bases; bases outside gene matches: 11. The CDR3 length is 15 residues. The CDR3, as DNA: TGTGCCAGCTCACAAGGACAGGCTAAAGAAAAGCCCCAGCATTTT. This gives the protein CASSQGQAKEKPQHF.

The chain carries TRBV7-8 and TRBJ1-1; possible D gene TRBD1, 6 bases. CDR3 size: 14 residues. Deletions cut 4 bases from V and 3 bases from J, with 12 bases between. In germline, CDR1 is SGHVS, CDR2 FQNEAQ. The CDR3 spells CASSSREGDTEAFF. In DNA form, the CDR3 reads TGTGCCAGCAGCTCCCGGGAGGGGGACACTGAAGCTTTCTTT. Supplemented by reference TRBV7-8 and TRBJ1-1, the full variable domain reads GAGVSQSPRYKVAKRGQDVALRCDPISGHVSLFWYQQALGQGPEFLTYFQNEAQLDKSGLPSDRFFAERPEGSVSTLKIQRTQQEDSAVYLCASSSREGDTEAFFGQGTRLTVV.

The V call is TRBV9, the J call TRBJ2-3; 7 positions match TRBD2. CDR3 length: 14 residues. V dropped 4 bases and J dropped 3; count of bases not matched to a gene: 5. Germline V CDR1 and CDR2: SGDLS, YYNGEE. As DNA, the CDR3 is TGTGCCAGCAGCACCCGGACTAGGACAGATACGCAGTATTTT. This sequence encodes CASSTRTRTDTQYF.

The chain employs TRBV18 and TRBJ1-4; a weak D match, TRBD1 (5 bases). Between the trimmed V and J ends, which lost 2 bases and 5 bases, there was a span of 12 bases. Germline CDR1 reads KGHSH; CDR2 reads LQKENI. The CDR3 contains 15 residues. CDR3 loop: CASSPDSLKNEKLFF. CDR3 bases: TGTGCCAGCTCACCAGACAGCCTCAAAAATGAAAAACTGTTTTTT.

This clone showed up just once. The rearrangement uses TRBV6-4 and TRBJ1-2, with D tentatively TRBD1 (6 bases). Germline assignment: CDR1 MRHNA and CDR2 SNTAGT. With 2 bases removed from V and 5 bases from J, the gap between germline ends came to 15 bases. CDR3 length equals 15 residues. In DNA, the CDR3 is TGTGCCAGCAGTGACCCGTACGACAGGTTGTATGGCTACACCTTC. It codes for CASSDPYDRLYGYTF.

For the CDR3, the DNA is TGTGCCAGCAGCTTCGGTTACACCGGGGAGCTGTTTTTT. As protein: CASSFGYTGELFF. The V call is TRBV13, the J call TRBJ2-2, with D unclear. Germline CDR1 PRHDT, CDR2 FYEKMQ (reference sequence). CDR3 length equals 13 residues. V lost 3 bases, J lost 3 bases, and 5 bases lay in between.

This clone was seen a few times. The rearrangement links TRBV5-1 to TRBJ1-2; 10 bases align to TRBD1. The V gene's germline CDR1 is SGHRS and CDR2 YFSETQ. The CDR3 is 16 residues long. With V trimmed by 0 bases and J by 4 bases, 6 bases remained unmatched. The CDR3 region has the DNA TGCGCCAGCAGCTTGGCCGGACAGGGGGTTGGCTATGGCTACACCTTC. The encoded protein is CASSLAGQGVGYGYTF.

The chain has TRBV28 and TRBJ1-2, with TRBD1 matching 10 bases. Per the germline V gene, CDR1 is MDHEN and CDR2 is SYDVKM. The CDR3 is 15 residues long. V was pared by 7 bases and J by 2 bases, with 7 bases of the junction left unmatched. CDR3 sequence reads: CASNTGGQGNYGYTF. Written as DNA, the CDR3 is TGTGCCAGCAACACCGGGGGACAGGGGAACTATGGCTACACCTTC.

The V gene is TRBV6-5, the J gene TRBJ1-5; D is unresolved. CDR3 length: 13 residues. V lost 8 bases and J lost 3, with 11 bases in between. Germline-derived CDR1 and CDR2 are MNHEY and SVGAGI. The CDR3 sequence is CASRRGSNQPQHF. The CDR3 region has the DNA TGTGCCAGCCGCCGCGGGTCCAATCAGCCCCAGCATTTT.

This clone was recorded a few times. V gene TRBV6-5 combines with J gene TRBJ1-1; D is unclear. Trimming removed 5 bases from V and 1 base from J, with 5 bases in between. Germline lookup yields CDR1 MNHEY and CDR2 SVGAGI. The CDR3 is 12 amino acids. The CDR3 sequence is CASSRRNTEAFF. Written as DNA, the CDR3 is TGTGCCAGCAGTAGGAGGAACACTGAAGCTTTCTTT.

The chain uses TRBV28 and TRBJ1-5; D is unresolved. Deletions cut 3 bases from V and 3 bases from J, with 9 bases between. CDR1 and CDR2 from the germline V gene are MDHEN and SYDVKM. The CDR3 consists of 14 residues. The CDR3 protein is CASSLNKYNQPQHF. The CDR3 DNA sequence: TGTGCCAGCAGTTTGAACAAATACAATCAGCCCCAGCATTTT.